This T cell receptor beta chain was sequenced in a study of identical twins. Notes on the study in general: Cross-sectional statistics, not tracking of the same donors, supported the conclusions.

This clonotype was counted at least ten times. Antigen specificity is unknown. Germline V gives CDR1 SGHRS, CDR2 YFSETQ. This CDR3 is 12 amino acids long. Trimming cost V 3 bases and J 7 bases, with 9 bases left between them. Template switching added a universal primer binding site, and final cDNA carried unique molecular identifiers. One entry per CDR3 protein, called by TCRdb with MiXCR from the 5' RACE reads. The sample includes some 500,000 distinct CDR3 sequences, more than 9% of them seen just once. These data also featured in a second study, about yellow fever vaccine responses in identical twins.

The TCR comes from a woman in her late teens or twenties in good health. V usage is TRBV5-1 and J usage is TRBJ2-3; D unclear. The source material was PBMCs. The chain's CDR3 is CASSSEPYTQYF. The CDR3 DNA sequence: TGCGCCAGCAGCTCTGAGCCCTATACGCAGTATTTT.